The source of this T cell receptor beta chain is a study of response to subunit inactivated influenza vaccine. Study-wide points: Few new T cells, the authors suggested, are recruited by each seasonal influenza vaccination.

Germline values: CDR1 SGHRS, CDR2 YFSETQ. The CDR3 has 15 amino acids. V lost 0 bases and J lost 6; bases outside the gene matches: 6. TCRdb re-called the RT-PCR reads through MiXCR, storing one row per CDR3 protein. The repertoire holds about half a million distinct CDR3 sequences, with approximately 11% as singletons. About this clonotype: The antigen is not known.

The clonotype originates from a man aged 50-60 years who received an inactivated influenza vaccine. The chain has TRBV5-1 and TRBJ2-4; TRBD1 agrees at 7 bases. Sample: PBMCs from blood, taken more than 35 days after vaccination. The CDR3 nucleotides read TGCGCCAGCAGCTTGGGGCAGAGGGGGCGAAACATTCAGTACTTC. Amino acid sequence: CASSLGQRGRNIQYF.